The clone carrying this T cell receptor beta chain was counted at least ten times. The CDR3 is cut off 3 residues early in the read; its end comes from the germline J gene. Method: immunoSEQ multiplex PCR; TCRdb's copy keeps in-frame clones and lacks some. This sample includes about 44,000 clones with no singletons; its ten biggest clones take up about 10%. The data originate from a study of T cell clonality in common variable immunodeficiency. Germline-derived CDR1 and CDR2 are LNHNV and YYDKDF (reference sequence). This CDR3 region has 16 residues. V was clipped by 3 bases and J by 1 base, with 13 bases between them.

Sequenced sample: peripheral blood mononuclear cells. The sequence was obtained from a person aged 18-69 years in good health. The chain links TRBV15 to TRBJ2-1, with D possibly being TRBD2 (6 bases). The CDR3 DNA, read in part, is TGTGCCACCAGCAGTTTCGGCGGGGATTCCTACAATGAG. Its translation: CATSSFGGDSYNE. The CDR3 in full is CATSSFGGDSYNEQFF.